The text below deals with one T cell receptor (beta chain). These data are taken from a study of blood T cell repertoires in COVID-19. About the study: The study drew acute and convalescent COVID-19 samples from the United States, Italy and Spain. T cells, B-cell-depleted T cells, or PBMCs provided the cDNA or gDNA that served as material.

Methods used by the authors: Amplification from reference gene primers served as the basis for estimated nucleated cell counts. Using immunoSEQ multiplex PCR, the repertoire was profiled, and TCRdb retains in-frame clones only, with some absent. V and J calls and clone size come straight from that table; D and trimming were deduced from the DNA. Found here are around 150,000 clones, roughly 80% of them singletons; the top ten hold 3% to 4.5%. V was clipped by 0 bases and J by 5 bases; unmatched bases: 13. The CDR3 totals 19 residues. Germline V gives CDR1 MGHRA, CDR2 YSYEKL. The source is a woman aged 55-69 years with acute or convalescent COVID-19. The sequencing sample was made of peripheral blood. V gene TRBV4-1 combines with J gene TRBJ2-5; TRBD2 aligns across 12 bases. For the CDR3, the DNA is TGCGCCAGCAGCCAAGATCGGACTAGCGGGGCCTATTCTCGGGAGACCCAGTACTTC. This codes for CASSQDRTSGAYSRETQYF.